Included here is one T cell receptor (beta chain) sequence, with context. Its antigen is undetermined. Alongside a J-beta primer mix, a sample-barcoded 5' primer served in a second PCR lasting roughly 6 to 11 cycles. TCRdb passed the 5' RACE reads through MiXCR, listing each CDR3 protein once. The table has approximately 900,000 distinct CDR3 sequences, 45% to 50% seen once. The sample belongs to a study of blood T cells in healthy people across ages. The study, taken as a whole, reports: Any changes in expanded clonotypes were possibly confounded, as donor CMV status remained unknown.

Healthy Caucasian individuals from Russia aged 6 to 90 were enrolled as donors. Germline values: CDR1 ENHRY, CDR2 SYGVKD. The CDR3 covers 14 residues. The sequence was collected from a man aged 25-40 years in good health. V usage is TRBV10-3 and J usage is TRBJ2-5, with TRBD1 matching 8 bases. The end of the DNA fits TRBJ2-7 better, so the J call may be wrong. The source material was blood. CDR3 coding DNA: TGTGCCATCGGTCAGGGGGCCCAGTTATACGAGCAGTACTTC. It is translated as CAIGQGAQLYEQYF.